This T cell receptor (beta chain) was documented in a study of technical replicates of blood from several donors. Germline trimming cut 5 bases from V and 6 bases from J; bases unmatched to any gene: 11. Germline V lookup: CDR1 PRHDT, CDR2 FYEKMQ (reference sequence). This CDR3 contains 16 residues. The protocol was immunoSEQ multiplex PCR, while the TCRdb copy is restricted to in-frame clones and leaves out a portion. The table shows 100,000 or so clones, with about 94% occurring only once. Sequenced sample: T cells isolated from PBMCs. V is TRBV13 and J is TRBJ2-7; 12 bases map to TRBD1. The source of this sequence is a human donor in good health. The CDR3 is CASSQGVGTGGLEQYF. CDR3 DNA: TGTGCCAGCAGCCAGGGGGTCGGGACAGGGGGCCTCGAGCAGTACTTC.